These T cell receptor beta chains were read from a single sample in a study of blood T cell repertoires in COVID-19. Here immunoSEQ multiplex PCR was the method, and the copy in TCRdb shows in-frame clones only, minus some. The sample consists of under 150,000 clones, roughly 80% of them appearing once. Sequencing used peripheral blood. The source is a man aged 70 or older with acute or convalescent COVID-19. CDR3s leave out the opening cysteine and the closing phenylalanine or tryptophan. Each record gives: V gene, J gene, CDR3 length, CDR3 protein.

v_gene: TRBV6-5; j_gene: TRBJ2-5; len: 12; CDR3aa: ASRNRDYQETQY
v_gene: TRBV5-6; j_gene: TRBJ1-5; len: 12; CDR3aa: ASRNQGKNQPQH
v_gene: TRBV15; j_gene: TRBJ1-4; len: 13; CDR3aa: ATSRDGTGYEKLF
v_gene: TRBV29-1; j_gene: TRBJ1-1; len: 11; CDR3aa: SGSGHLNTEAF
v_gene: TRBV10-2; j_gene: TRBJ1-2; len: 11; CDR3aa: ASSDLQGYGYT
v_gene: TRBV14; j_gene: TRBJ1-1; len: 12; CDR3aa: ASSQDLLRVEAF
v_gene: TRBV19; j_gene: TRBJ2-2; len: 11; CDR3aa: ASKTGNTGELF
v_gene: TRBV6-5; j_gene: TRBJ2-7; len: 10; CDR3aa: ASSATGHEQY
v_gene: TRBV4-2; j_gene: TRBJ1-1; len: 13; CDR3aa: ASSQDQGLNAEAF
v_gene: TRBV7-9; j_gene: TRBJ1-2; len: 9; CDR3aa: ASSLTGGYT
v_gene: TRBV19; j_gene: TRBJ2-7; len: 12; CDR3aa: ASSPTWDTLGQY
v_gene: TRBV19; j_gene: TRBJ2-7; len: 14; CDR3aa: ASGPNRDTRTYEQY
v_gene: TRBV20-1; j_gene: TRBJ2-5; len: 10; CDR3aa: SASGQYVTQY
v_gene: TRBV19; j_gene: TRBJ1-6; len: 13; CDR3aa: ASSYRQELNSPLH
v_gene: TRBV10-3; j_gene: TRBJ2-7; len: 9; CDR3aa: AIGHSYEQY
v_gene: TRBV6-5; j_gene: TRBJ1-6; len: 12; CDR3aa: ASSPGPYNSPLH
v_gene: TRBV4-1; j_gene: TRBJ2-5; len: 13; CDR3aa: ASSQSGGAVETQY
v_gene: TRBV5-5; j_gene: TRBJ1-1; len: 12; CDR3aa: ASSAFPGAGEAF
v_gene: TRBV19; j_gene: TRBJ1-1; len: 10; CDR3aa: ASSMRGGSAF
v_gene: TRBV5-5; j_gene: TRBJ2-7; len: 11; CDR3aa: ASSWGQGGEQY
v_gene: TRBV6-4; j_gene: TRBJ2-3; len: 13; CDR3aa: ASSDGTGGADTQY
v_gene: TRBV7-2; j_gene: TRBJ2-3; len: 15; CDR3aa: ASSLEGRGLGADTQY
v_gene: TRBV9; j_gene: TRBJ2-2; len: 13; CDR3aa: ASSVSGGNTGELF
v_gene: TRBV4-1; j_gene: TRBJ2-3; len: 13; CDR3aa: ASSQEGPPSGAQY
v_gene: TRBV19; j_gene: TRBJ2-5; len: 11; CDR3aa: ASSIGRGETQY
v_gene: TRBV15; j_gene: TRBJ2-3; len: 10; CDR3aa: ATRAGADTQY
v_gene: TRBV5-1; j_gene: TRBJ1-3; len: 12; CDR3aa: ASSLAGRGNTIY
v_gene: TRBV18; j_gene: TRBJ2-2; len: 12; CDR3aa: ASSQAGHTGELF
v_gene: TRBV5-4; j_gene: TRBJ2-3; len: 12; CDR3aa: ASSFRGGSNTQY
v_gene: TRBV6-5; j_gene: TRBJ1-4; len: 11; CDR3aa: ASKYQGYEKLF
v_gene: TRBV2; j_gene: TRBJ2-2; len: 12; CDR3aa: ASKKVQGPGELF
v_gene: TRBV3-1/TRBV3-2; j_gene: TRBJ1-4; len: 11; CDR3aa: ASKVNRGEKLF
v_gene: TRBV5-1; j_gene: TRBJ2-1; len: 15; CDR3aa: ASSSPRGGTSYNEQF
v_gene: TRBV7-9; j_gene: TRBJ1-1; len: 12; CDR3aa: ASSLQGAHTEAF
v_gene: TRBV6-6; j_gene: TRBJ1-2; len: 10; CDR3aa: ASRDTGNGYT
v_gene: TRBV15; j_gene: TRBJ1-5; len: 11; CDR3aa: ATSGQGYQPQH
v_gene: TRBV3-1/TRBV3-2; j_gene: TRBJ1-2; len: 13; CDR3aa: VSSQWDREDYGYT
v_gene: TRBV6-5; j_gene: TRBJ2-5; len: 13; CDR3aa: ASSPTSGGWETQY
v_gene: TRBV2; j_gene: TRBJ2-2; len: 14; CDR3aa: ASTEEVSRATGELF
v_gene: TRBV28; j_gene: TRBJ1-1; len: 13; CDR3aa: ASVWESPGNTEAF
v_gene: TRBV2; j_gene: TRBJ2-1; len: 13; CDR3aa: ASSETRDTSGEQF